This T cell receptor (beta chain) is drawn from a study of blood T cell repertoires in COVID-19. Across the study: Acute-phase and convalescent COVID-19 samples originated in the United States, Italy and Spain. Sample material is recorded as cDNA or gDNA derived from T cells, B-cell-depleted T cells, or PBMCs.

This clone came up many times. As originally analysed: Reference gene primer amplification yielded estimated nucleated cell counts. Sequencing was performed with immunoSEQ multiplex PCR; in TCRdb, only in-frame clones are kept and a portion is missing. The V and J calls and clone size come from that table; D and trimming were worked out from the DNA. The sample contains around 92,000 clones, roughly 88% of which appear only once. The CDR3 totals 19 residues. Trimming pared 0 bases from V and 0 bases from J, leaving 18 bases between. Germline lookup yields CDR1 LGHNA and CDR2 YNFKEQ. The chain combines TRBV4-2 with TRBJ2-1; D gene uncertain. The receptor's source is a human donor in a cohort sampled during active COVID-19. Input material: peripheral blood. The CDR3 DNA follows: TGTGCCAGCAGCCAAGAGAGGATCCCCCCGCCGACCTCCTACAATGAGCAGTTCTTC. It translates to CASSQERIPPPTSYNEQFF.